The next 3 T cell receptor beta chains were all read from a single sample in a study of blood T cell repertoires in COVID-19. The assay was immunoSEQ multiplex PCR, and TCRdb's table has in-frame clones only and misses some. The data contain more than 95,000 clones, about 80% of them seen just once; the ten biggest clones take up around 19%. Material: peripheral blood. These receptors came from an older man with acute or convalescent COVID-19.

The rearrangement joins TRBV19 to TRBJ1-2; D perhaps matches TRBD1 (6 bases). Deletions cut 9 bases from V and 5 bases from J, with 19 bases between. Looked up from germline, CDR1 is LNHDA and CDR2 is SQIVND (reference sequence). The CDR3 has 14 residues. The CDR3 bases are TGTGCCAGCATCAATCAGGGGCTCGGGTATGGCTACACCTTC. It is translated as CASINQGLGYGYTF.

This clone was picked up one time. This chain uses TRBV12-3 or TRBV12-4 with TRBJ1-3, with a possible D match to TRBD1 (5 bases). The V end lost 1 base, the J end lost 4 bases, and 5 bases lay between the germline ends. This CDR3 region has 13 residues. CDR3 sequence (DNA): TGTGCCAGCAGTTTAGACAGGGGAAACACCATATATTTT. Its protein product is CASSLDRGNTIYF.

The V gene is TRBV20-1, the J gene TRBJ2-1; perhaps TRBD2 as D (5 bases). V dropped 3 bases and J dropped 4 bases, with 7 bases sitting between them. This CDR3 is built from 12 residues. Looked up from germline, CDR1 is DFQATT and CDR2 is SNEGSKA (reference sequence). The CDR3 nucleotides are TGCAGTGCTAGTCTAGCATACAATGAGCAGTTCTTC. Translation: CSASLAYNEQFF.